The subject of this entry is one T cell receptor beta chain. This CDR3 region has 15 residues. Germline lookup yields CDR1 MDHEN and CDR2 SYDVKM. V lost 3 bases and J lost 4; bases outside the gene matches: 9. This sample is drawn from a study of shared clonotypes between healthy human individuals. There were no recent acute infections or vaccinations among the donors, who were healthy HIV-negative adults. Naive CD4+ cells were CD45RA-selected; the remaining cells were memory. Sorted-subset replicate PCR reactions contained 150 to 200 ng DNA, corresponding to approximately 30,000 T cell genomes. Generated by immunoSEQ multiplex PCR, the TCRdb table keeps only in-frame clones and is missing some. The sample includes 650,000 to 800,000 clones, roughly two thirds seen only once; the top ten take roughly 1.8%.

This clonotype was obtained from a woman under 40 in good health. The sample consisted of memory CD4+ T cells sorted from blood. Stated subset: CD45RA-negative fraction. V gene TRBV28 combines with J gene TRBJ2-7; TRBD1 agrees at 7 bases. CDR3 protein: CASSFSTGARYEQYF. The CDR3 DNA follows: TGTGCCAGCAGTTTCTCCACAGGGGCCAGGTACGAGCAGTACTTC.